These T cell receptor beta chains were read from a single sample in a study of blood T cells in healthy people across ages. One entry per CDR3 protein results from TCRdb running MiXCR on the 5' RACE reads. The table includes 700,000 to 900,000 distinct CDR3 sequences, roughly 26% detected once. This sample was also put to use in a study of T cells of mothers and their children.

The sample comprised blood. The source of these receptors is a boy between 10 and 17 years old in good health. Each CDR3 is given without its conserved first and last residue. A D gene is named only where the DNA matches it firmly. Clone size, where shown, is once, few, many, or a class for clones that have expanded.

V gene,clone size,CDR3 length,J gene,D gene,CDR3 protein
TRBV5-6,-,13,TRBJ1-4,-,ASSRRPSGYEKLF
TRBV20-1,-,12,TRBJ2-7,TRBD1,SARRQGVAYEQY
TRBV29-1,-,11,TRBJ2-3,-,SVGGDITDTQY
TRBV7-3,few,13,-,TRBD2,ASTPSGGAGETQY
TRBV13,-,14,TRBJ1-2,-,ASSISRPGFNYGYT
TRBV4-1,few,14,TRBJ2-7,-,ASSQEGPKGTYEQY
TRBV6-6,-,13,TRBJ1-4,-,ASLRRGAHNEKLF
TRBV11-2,-,13,TRBJ2-1,-,ASTTLGAAYNEQF
TRBV5-1,once,12,TRBJ2-3,TRBD2,ASSFGSGADTQY
TRBV11-2,-,13,-,-,ASRPTGMQYNEQF
TRBV6-6,-,14,TRBJ2-7,-,ASSYSGRRSSYEQY
TRBV12-3/TRBV12-4,-,12,TRBJ1-5,-,ASSFGRGNQPQH
TRBV9,-,11,TRBJ1-2,-,ASSVPGLYGYT
TRBV10-3,-,13,TRBJ2-5,-,AISVERGRQETQY
TRBV27,few,14,TRBJ2-4,-,ASRKTRMRGGDIQY
TRBV28,-,12,TRBJ2-3,-,ASSYPWAADTQY
TRBV7-2,-,11,TRBJ1-6,-,ASSLRENSPLH
TRBV5-1,-,14,TRBJ2-5,-,ASSLRGLWREETQY
TRBV7-3,-,14,TRBJ2-1,-,ASSQARTASYNEQF
TRBV30,-,17,TRBJ2-1,TRBD2,AWEGEGLAGLSSYNEQF
TRBV9,-,11,TRBJ1-1,-,ASSVQVNTEAF
TRBV5-1,-,11,TRBJ2-7,-,ASSEDTSYAQY
TRBV3-1,-,18,TRBJ2-2,TRBD2,ASSQDWRTSGGSSTGELF
TRBV5-1,-,14,TRBJ1-2,TRBD1,ASSLSTGGANYGYT
TRBV3-1,few,16,TRBJ2-7,TRBD2,ASSQDSAGGPARGEQY
TRBV4-1,-,12,TRBJ1-5,-,ASSPYGRGQPQH
TRBV20-1,-,11,TRBJ2-5,-,SARDMRASEQY
TRBV6-5,few,12,TRBJ1-2,TRBD1,ASYTPGQGYGYT
TRBV10-3,-,10,TRBJ1-1,-,AIKGPNTEAF